One and the same sample provided the 11 T cell receptor beta chains below, sequenced in a study of T cells in Graves' hyperthyroidism and ophthalmopathy. Researchers took RNA transcripts and amplified the TCR beta CDR3 regions from them. A set of HTBI primers served as the primers for a first-round RT-PCR of the TCR CDR3. Via MiXCR, TCRdb re-called the multiplex PCR reads, giving one row per CDR3 protein. The sample contains hundreds of thousands of distinct CDR3 sequences, roughly 40% of which appear only once. Sample: blood. The receptors were gathered from a young man with Graves' hyperthyroidism.

A few counts support this clonotype. The chain employs TRBV2 and TRBJ2-7; D not resolved. The CDR3 runs to 11 residues. Germline lookup yields CDR1 SNHLY and CDR2 FYNNEI. Trimming took 2 bases from V and 8 from J, leaving 7 bases between them. CDR3 DNA sequence: TGTGCCAGCAGTGAACTCGCCCAGCAGTACTTC. Translating gives CASSELAQQYF.

The chain links TRBV2 to TRBJ1-5; TRBD1 is a possible D gene (6 bases). This CDR3 region has 14 residues. CDR1 and CDR2 from the germline V gene are SNHLY and FYNNEI. V was shortened by 7 bases and J by 2 bases, with 12 bases between the two germline ends. The CDR3 sequence: CASNKGGGNQPQHF. The CDR3 DNA sequence: TGTGCCAGCAACAAAGGGGGAGGCAATCAGCCCCAGCATTTT.

The rearrangement joins TRBV25-1 to TRBJ1-4; no clear D gene. The germline V gene has CDR1 MGHDK and CDR2 SYGVNS. Trimming stripped 1 base from V and 1 base from J, with 22 bases between. This CDR3 comprises 20 residues. This chain's CDR3 is CASSESGTFTGEGTNEKLFF. CDR3 coding DNA: TGTGCCAGCAGTGAATCCGGCACCTTTACCGGGGAAGGAACTAATGAAAAACTGTTTTTT.

This clonotype turned up a few times. The rearrangement links TRBV2 to TRBJ1-1, with 8 bases aligning to TRBD1. V shed 8 bases, J shed 3 bases, and the junction held 5 bases outside the gene matches. From germline, CDR1 is SNHLY and CDR2 FYNNEI. This CDR3 has 13 residues. CDR3 sequence reads: CASVMTGDTEAFF. CDR3 in DNA: TGTGCCAGCGTTATGACAGGGGACACTGAAGCTTTCTTT.

This clonotype was observed a few times. The chain recombines TRBV20-1 with TRBJ2-7; TRBD2 agrees at 10 bases. The CDR3 covers 14 residues. The germline gives CDR1 DFQATT, CDR2 SNEGSKA (reference sequence). With V trimmed by 5 bases and J by 0 bases, 4 bases remained unmatched. This chain's CDR3 is CSAEGLANSYEQYF. CDR3 DNA sequence: TGCAGTGCTGAGGGACTAGCGAACTCCTACGAGCAGTACTTC.

The chain combines TRBV9 with TRBJ2-5; 9 bases match TRBD1. The length of the CDR3 is 17 residues. Germline V lookup: CDR1 SGDLS, CDR2 YYNGEE. Trimming at V came to 4 bases and at J to 8 bases, leaving 18 bases not matched to a gene. CDR3: CASSQDWGQGSLATQYF. The DNA for the CDR3 is TGTGCCAGCAGCCAAGATTGGGGACAGGGAAGTCTAGCCACCCAGTACTTC.

CDR3: CASSRRREKMSADTQYF. DNA of the CDR3: TGTGCCAGCAGCAGACGGCGGGAGAAGATGTCGGCGGATACGCAGTATTTT. This chain links TRBV7-6 with TRBJ2-3; 7 positions match TRBD2. Germline values: CDR1 SGHVS, CDR2 FNYEAQ. The CDR3 runs to 17 residues. The V segment lost 5 bases and the J segment 6 bases; nucleotides outside the gene matches: 17.

With regard to this clonotype: This is likely a read error, given that the CDR3 carries no conserved phenylalanine or tryptophan at its end. No DNA is shown, since the ends of the CDR3 on it are uncertain; the CDR3 is the one TCRdb lists. This chain joins TRBV2 and TRBJ1-1; the table's D call, TRBD1, has no DNA check behind it. Per the germline V gene, CDR1 is SNHLY and CDR2 is FYNNEI. The length of the CDR3 is 8 amino acids, counting both ends. CDR3 residues: CASRGGQG.

This clonotype was observed many times. V is TRBV9 and J is TRBJ1-2; D gene unclear. The CDR3 is 12 amino acids. The germline gives CDR1 SGDLS, CDR2 YYNGEE. Trimming pared 1 base from V and 4 bases from J, leaving 5 bases between. The CDR3 DNA sequence: TGTGCCAGCAGCGTACCAACCTATGGCTACACCTTC. Protein product: CASSVPTYGYTF.

This clonotype was observed many times. The genes are TRBV29-1 and TRBJ1-3, with D hard to call. V shed 6 bases and J shed 0 bases, with 18 bases lying between them. CDR3 size: 16 residues. Germline CDR1 SQVTM, CDR2 ANQGSEA. CDR3 in amino acids: CSVALPELFSGNTIYF. As DNA, the CDR3 is TGCAGCGTCGCGCTACCGGAACTCTTCTCTGGAAACACCATATATTTT.

This clonotype has a handful of counts. The rearrangement links TRBV6-2 or TRBV6-3 to TRBJ1-1; D gene uncertain. Per germline, CDR1 MNHEY and CDR2 SVGEGT. This CDR3 contains 11 residues. Trimming removed 7 bases from V and 10 bases from J, with 13 bases in between. CDR3 amino acids: CASTNSRVAFF. CDR3 DNA sequence: TGTGCCAGCACAAACAGTCGAGTAGCTTTCTTT.